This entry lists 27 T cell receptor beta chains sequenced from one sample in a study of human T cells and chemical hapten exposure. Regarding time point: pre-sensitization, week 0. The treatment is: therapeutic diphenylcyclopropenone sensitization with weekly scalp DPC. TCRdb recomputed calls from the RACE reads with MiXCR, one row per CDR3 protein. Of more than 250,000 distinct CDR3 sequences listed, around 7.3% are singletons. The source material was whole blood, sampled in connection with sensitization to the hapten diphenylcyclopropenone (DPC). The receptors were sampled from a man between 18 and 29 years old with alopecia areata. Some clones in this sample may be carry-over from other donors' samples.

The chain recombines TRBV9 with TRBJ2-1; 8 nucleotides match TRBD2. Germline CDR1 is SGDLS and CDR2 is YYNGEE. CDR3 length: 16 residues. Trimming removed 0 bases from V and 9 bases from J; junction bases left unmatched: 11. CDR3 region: CASSVGDPSRGGEQFF. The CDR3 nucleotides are TGTGCCAGCAGCGTAGGGGACCCCTCCCGGGGGGGTGAGCAGTTCTTC.

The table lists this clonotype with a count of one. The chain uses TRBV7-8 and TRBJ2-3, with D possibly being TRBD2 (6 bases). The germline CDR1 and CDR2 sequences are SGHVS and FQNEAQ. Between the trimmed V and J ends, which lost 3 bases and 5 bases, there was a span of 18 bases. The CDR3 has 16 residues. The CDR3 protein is CASSFLASDNGDTQYF. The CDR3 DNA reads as TGTGCCAGCAGCTTTCTTGCTAGCGACAACGGAGATACGCAGTATTTT.

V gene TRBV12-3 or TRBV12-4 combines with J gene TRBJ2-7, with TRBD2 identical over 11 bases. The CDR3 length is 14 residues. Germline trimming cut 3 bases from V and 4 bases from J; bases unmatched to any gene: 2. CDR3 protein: CASSFTSGGYEQYF. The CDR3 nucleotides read TGTGCCAGCAGTTTTACTAGCGGGGGATACGAGCAGTACTTC.

CDR3 nucleotide sequence: TGCAGCGCAACCGGGACTCTTAGCTCCTACAATGAGCAGTTCTTC. Its protein product is CSATGTLSSYNEQFF. The chain combines TRBV29-1 with TRBJ2-1; TRBD2 is a possible D gene (6 bases). This CDR3 is 15 amino acids long. CDR1 and CDR2 (germline): SQVTM, ANQGSEA. The ends were cut back, 7 bases at V and 0 bases at J, with 16 bases in the middle.

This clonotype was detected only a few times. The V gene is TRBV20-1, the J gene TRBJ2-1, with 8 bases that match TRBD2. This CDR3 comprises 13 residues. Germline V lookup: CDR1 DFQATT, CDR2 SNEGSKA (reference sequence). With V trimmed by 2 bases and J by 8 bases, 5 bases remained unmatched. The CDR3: CSARRVAGHEQFF. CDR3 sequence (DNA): TGCAGTGCTAGAAGGGTAGCGGGGCATGAGCAGTTCTTC.

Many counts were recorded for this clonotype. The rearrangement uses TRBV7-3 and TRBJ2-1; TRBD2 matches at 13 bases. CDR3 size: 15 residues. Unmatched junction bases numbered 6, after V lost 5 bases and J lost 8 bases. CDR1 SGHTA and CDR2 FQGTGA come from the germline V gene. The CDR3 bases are TGTGCCAGCAGCGGACGACTAGCGGGGGGATATGAGCAGTTCTTC. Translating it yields CASSGRLAGGYEQFF.

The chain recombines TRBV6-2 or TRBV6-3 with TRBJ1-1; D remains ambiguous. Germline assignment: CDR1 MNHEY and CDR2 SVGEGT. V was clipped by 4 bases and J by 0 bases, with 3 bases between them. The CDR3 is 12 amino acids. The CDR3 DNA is TGTGCCAGCAGTTGGGTGAACACTGAAGCTTTCTTT. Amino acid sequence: CASSWVNTEAFF.

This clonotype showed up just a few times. The CDR3 region is CASSSPFQAGDSGTDTQYF. The CDR3 coding sequence is TGTGCCAGCAGTAGTCCCTTTCAAGCGGGGGACTCAGGCACAGATACGCAGTATTTT. The V and J genes are TRBV9 and TRBJ2-3, with 8 bases lining up with TRBD2. This CDR3 has 19 residues. Germline CDR1 is SGDLS and CDR2 is YYNGEE. The V gene end was trimmed by 5 bases and the J gene end by 1 base; junction bases not matched to a gene: 18.

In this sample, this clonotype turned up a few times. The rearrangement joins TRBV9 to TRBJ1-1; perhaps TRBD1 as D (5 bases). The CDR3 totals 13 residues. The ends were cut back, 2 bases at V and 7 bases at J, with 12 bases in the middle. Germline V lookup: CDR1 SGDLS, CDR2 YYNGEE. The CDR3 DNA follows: TGTGCCAGCAGCGTCAGTGTTGGGGGTGAAGCTTTCTTT. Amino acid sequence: CASSVSVGGEAFF.

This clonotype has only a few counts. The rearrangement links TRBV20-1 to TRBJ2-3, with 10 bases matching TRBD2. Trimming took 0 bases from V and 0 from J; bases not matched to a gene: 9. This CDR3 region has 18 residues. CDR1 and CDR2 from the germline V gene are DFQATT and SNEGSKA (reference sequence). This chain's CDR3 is CSARDVIVSGGSTDTQYF. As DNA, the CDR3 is TGCAGTGCTAGAGATGTTATCGTTAGCGGGGGGAGCACAGATACGCAGTATTTT.

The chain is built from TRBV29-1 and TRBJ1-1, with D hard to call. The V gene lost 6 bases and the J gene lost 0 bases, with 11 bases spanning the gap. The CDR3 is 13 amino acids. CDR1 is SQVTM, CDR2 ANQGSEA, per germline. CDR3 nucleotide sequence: TGCAGCGTGGATCGGAGAGTGAACACTGAAGCTTTCTTT. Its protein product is CSVDRRVNTEAFF.

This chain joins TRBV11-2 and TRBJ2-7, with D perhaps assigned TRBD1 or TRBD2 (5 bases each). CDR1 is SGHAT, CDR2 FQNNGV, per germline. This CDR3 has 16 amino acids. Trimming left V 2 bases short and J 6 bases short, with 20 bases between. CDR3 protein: CASSLFPGPGGLEQYF. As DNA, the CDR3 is TGTGCCAGCAGCTTATTTCCGGGGCCCGGTGGACTCGAGCAGTACTTC.

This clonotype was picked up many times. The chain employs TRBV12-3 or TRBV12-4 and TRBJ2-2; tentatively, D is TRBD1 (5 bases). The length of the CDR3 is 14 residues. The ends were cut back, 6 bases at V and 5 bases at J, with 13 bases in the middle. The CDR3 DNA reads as TGTGCCAGCAGGAACAGGTGGAAAACCGGGGAGCTGTTTTTT. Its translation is CASRNRWKTGELFF.

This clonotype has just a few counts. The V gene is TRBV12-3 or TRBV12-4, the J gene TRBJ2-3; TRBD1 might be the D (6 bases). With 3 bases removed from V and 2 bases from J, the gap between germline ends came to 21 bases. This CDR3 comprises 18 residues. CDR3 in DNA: TGTGCCAGCAGTTTTCTAGGGCGGCAGGGGCTTAACACAGATACGCAGTATTTT. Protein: CASSFLGRQGLNTDTQYF.

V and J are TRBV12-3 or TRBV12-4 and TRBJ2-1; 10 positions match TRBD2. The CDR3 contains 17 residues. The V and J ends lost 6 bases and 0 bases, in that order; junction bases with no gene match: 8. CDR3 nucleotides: TGTGCCAGCAGCCCGTCTAGCGGGGGATCCTCCTACAATGAGCAGTTCTTC. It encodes CASSPSSGGSSYNEQFF.

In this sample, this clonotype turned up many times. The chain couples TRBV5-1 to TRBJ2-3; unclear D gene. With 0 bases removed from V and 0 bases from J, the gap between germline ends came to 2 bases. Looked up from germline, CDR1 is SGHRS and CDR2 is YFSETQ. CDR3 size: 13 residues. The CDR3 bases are TGCGCCAGCAGCTTGGAGAGCACAGATACGCAGTATTTT. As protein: CASSLESTDTQYF. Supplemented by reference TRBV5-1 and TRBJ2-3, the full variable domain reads KAGVTQTPRYLIKTRGQQVTLSCSPISGHRSVSWYQQTPGQGLQFLFEYFSETQRNKGNFPGRFSGRQFSNSRSEMNVSTLELGDSALYLCASSLESTDTQYFGPGTRLTVL.

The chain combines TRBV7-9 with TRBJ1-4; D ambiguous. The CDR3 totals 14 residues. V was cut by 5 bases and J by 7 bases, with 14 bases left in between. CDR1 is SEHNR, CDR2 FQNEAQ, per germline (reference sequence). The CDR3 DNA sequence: TGTGCCAGCAGCCCAAGTGCGGGAGGTGAAAAACTGTTTTTT. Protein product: CASSPSAGGEKLFF.

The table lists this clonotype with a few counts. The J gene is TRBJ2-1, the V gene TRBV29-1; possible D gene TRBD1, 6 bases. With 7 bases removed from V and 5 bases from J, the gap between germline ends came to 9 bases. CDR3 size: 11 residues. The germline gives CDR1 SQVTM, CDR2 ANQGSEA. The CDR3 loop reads CSARDNNEQFF. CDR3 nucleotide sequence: TGCAGCGCCCGGGACAACAATGAGCAGTTCTTC.

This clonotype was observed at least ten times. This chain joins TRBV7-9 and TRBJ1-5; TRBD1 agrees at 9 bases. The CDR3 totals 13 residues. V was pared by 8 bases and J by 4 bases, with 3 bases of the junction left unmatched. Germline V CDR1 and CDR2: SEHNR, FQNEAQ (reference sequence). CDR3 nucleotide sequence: TGTGCCAGCGTTGGGACAGGGAATCAGCCCCAGCATTTT. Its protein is CASVGTGNQPQHF.

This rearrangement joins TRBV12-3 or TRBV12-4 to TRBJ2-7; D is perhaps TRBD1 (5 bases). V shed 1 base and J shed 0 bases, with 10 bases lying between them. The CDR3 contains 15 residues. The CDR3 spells CASSLDRSSSYEQYF. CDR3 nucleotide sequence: TGTGCCAGCAGTTTAGACAGGTCCAGCTCCTACGAGCAGTACTTC.

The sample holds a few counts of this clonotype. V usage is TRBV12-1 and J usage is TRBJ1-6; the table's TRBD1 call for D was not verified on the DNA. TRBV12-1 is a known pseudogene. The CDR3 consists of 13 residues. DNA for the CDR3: TGTGCCATCTTGAGGGGAGTTAATTCACCCCTCCACTTT. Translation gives CAILRGVNSPLHF.

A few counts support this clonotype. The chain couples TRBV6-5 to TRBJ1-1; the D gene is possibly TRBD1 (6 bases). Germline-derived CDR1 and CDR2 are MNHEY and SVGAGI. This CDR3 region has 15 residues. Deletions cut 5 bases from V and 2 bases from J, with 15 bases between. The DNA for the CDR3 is TGTGCCAGCAGTCCCCCGGGACACCTCAACACTGAAGCTTTCTTT. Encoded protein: CASSPPGHLNTEAFF.

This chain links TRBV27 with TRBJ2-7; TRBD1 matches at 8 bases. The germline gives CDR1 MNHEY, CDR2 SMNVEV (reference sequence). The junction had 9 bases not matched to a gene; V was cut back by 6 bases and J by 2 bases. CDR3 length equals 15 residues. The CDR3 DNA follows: TGTGCCAGCAGGAAACACAGGGGGGAGACCTACGAGCAGTACTTC. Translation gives CASRKHRGETYEQYF.

The CDR3 sequence is CASSGDLGVKLDYEQYV. The CDR3 region has the DNA TGTGCCAGCAGTGGGGACTTGGGAGTGAAGTTAGACTACGAGCAGTACGTC. The V gene is TRBV6-2 or TRBV6-3, the J gene TRBJ2-7; possibly TRBD2 for D (6 bases). The length of the CDR3 is 17 residues. From germline, CDR1 is MNHEY and CDR2 SVGEGT. Trimming shortened V by 5 bases and J by 3 bases, and 23 bases separated the two germline ends.

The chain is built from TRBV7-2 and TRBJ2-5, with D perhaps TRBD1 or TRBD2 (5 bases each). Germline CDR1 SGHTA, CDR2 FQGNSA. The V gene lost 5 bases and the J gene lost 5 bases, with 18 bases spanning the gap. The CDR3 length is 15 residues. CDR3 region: CASSRPGPIAETQYF. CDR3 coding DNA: TGTGCCAGCAGCAGGCCGGGACCGATCGCGGAGACCCAGTACTTC.

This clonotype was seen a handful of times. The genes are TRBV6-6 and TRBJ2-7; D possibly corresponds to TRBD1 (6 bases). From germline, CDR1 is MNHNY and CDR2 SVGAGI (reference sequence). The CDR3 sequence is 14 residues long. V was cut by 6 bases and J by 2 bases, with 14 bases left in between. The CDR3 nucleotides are TGTGCCAGCAGCCAGGGACACCTACCCTACGAGCAGTACGTC. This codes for CASSQGHLPYEQYV.

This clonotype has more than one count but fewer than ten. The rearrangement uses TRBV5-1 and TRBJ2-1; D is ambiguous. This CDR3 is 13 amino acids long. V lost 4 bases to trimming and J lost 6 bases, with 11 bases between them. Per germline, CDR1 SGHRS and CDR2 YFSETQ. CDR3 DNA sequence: TGCGCCAGCAGCCCATCAGTGGTCAATGAGCAGTTCTTC. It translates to CASSPSVVNEQFF. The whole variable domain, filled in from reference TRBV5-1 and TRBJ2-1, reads KAGVTQTPRYLIKTRGQQVTLSCSPISGHRSVSWYQQTPGQGLQFLFEYFSETQRNKGNFPGRFSGRQFSNSRSEMNVSTLELGDSALYLCASSPSVVNEQFFGPGTRLTVL.